A selection of T cell receptor beta chains follows, all from one sample in a study of blood T cell repertoires in COVID-19. Sequencing used immunoSEQ multiplex PCR; TCRdb keeps in-frame clones, though not all of them. The sample has approximately 290,000 clones, 70% to 90% seen once. The sample consisted of peripheral blood. The origin of the receptors is a human donor with COVID-19, enrolled during active disease. The donor label of this sample is uncertain. CDR3s include the opening cysteine and the closing phenylalanine or tryptophan. A D gene is named only where the DNA matches it firmly. The size field is filled for only some rows; it gives once, few, many or a size class.

d_gene	v_gene	j_gene	abundance	CDR3aa	CDR3nt
TRBD2	TRBV3-1/TRBV3-2	TRBJ2-3	NA	CASSPTSGDTDTQYF	TGTGCCAGCAGTCCGACTAGCGGGGACACAGATACGCAGTATTTT
NA	TRBV12-5	TRBJ1-1	NA	CASGLRSGGNTEAFF	TGTGCTAGTGGTTTGCGATCGGGGGGGAACACTGAAGCTTTCTTT
NA	TRBV28	TRBJ1-3	NA	CASSYSGGAGNTIYF	TGTGCCAGCAGTTACTCCGGGGGGGCTGGAAACACCATATATTTT
NA	TRBV27	TRBJ2-4	NA	CASSLGITGSRSHIQYF	TGTGCCAGCAGTTTAGGTATTACAGGGAGCAGAAGTCACATTCAGTACTTC
TRBD1	TRBV6-4	TRBJ2-3	NA	CASSTQTGDTQYF	TGTGCCAGCAGTACTCAGACAGGGGATACGCAGTATTTT
TRBD1	TRBV7-2	TRBJ1-4	once	CASSFQGAQGEKLFF	TGTGCCAGCAGCTTCCAGGGGGCGCAGGGTGAAAAACTGTTTTTT
TRBD1	TRBV6-2/TRBV6-3	TRBJ2-6	NA	CASSYSRTGVGANVLTF	TGTGCCAGCAGTTATTCGAGGACAGGGGTCGGGGCCAACGTCCTGACTTTC
NA	TRBV30	TRBJ1-2	NA	CAWTPGAGGYTF	TGTGCCTGGACCCCCGGGGCGGGAGGCTACACCTTC
NA	TRBV5-1	TRBJ1-5	NA	CASSLETDNSNQPQHF	TGCGCCAGCAGCTTGGAGACAGACAATAGCAATCAGCCCCAGCATTTT
NA	TRBV19	TRBJ2-1	NA	CASSILNRGYEQFF	TGTGCCAGTAGTATCCTAAACCGGGGTTACGAGCAGTTCTTC
TRBD2	TRBV5-1	TRBJ2-1	NA	CASSSGAGVGEQFF	TGCGCCAGCAGTAGTGGGGCGGGAGTGGGTGAGCAGTTCTTC
NA	TRBV30	TRBJ2-5	NA	CAWSVQGPRTGGTQYF	TGTGCCTGGAGTGTACAAGGACCCCGAACCGGGGGGACCCAGTACTTC
NA	TRBV9	TRBJ2-3	NA	CASSPRRLDTDTQYF	TGTGCCAGCAGCCCCCGACGACTAGACACAGATACGCAGTATTTT
TRBD1	TRBV28	TRBJ2-2	NA	CASSFSRGLGSVYTGELFF	TGTGCCAGCAGTTTCAGCAGGGGGCTTGGGTCGGTCTACACCGGGGAGCTGTTTTTT
NA	TRBV7-9	TRBJ1-1	few	CASSFELNTEAFF	TGTGCCAGCAGCTTCGAGTTGAACACTGAAGCTTTCTTT
NA	TRBV27	TRBJ1-2	few	CASNPRRGSYGYTF	TGTGCCAGCAACCCTAGGAGGGGAAGCTATGGCTACACCTTC
TRBD2	TRBV9	TRBJ2-3	NA	CASSVLGLVLADTQYF	TGTGCCAGCAGCGTCCTGGGACTAGTATTAGCAGATACGCAGTATTTT
TRBD2	TRBV29-1	TRBJ2-1	NA	CSVEALAGGNEQFF	TGCAGCGTTGAAGCCTTAGCGGGGGGCAATGAGCAGTTCTTC
NA	TRBV7-2	TRBJ1-1	NA	CASSPRRTAVNTEAFF	TGTGCCAGCAGCCCGCGAAGGACAGCCGTGAACACTGAAGCTTTCTTT
NA	TRBV7-8	TRBJ1-2	once	CASSLVGANYGYTF	TGTGCCAGCAGCTTAGTGGGCGCTAACTATGGCTACACCTTC
NA	TRBV7-3	TRBJ1-6	NA	CASSLGTSFNSPLHF	TGTGCCAGCAGCTTAGGGACATCTTTTAATTCACCCCTCCACTTT
TRBD1	TRBV4-1	TRBJ2-3	NA	CASSQWGTGTDTQYF	TGCGCCAGCAGCCAATGGGGGACAGGCACAGATACGCAGTATTTT